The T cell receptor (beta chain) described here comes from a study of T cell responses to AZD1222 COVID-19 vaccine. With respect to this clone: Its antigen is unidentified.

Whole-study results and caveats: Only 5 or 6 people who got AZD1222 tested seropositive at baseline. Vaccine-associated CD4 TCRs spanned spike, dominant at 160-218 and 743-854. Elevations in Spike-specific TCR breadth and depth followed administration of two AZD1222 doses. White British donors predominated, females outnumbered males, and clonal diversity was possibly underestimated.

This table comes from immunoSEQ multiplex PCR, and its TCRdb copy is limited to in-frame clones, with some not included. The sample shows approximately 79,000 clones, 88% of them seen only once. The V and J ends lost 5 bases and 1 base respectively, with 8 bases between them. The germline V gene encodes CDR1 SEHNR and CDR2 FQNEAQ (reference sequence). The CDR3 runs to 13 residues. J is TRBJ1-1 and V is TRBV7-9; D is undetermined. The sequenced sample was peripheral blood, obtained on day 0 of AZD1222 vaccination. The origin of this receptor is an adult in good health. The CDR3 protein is CASSPLGNTEAFF. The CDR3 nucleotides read TGTGCCAGCAGCCCTCTGGGGAACACTGAAGCTTTCTTT.